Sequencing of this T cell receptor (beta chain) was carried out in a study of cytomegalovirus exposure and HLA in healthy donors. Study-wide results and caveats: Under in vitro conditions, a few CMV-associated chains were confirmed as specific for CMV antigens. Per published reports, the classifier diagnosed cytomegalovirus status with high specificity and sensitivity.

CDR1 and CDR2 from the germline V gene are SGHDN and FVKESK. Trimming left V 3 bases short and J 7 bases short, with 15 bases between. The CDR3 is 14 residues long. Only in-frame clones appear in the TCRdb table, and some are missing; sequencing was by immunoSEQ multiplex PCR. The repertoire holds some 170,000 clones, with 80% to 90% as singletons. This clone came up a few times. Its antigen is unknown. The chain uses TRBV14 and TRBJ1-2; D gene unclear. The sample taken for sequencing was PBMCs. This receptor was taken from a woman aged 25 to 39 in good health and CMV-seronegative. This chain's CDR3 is CASSHGPGAAGYTF. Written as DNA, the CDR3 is TGTGCCAGCAGCCATGGACCGGGAGCGGCTGGCTACACCTTC.